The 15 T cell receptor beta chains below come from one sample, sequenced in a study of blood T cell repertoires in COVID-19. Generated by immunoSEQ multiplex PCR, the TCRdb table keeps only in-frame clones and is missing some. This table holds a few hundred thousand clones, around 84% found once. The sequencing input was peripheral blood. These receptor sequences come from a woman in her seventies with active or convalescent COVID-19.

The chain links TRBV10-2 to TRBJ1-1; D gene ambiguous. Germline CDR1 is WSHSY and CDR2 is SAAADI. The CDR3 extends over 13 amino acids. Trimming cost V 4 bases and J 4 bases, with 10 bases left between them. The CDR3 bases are TGCGCCAGCAGTGGTCAGGAGGGCACTGAAGCTTTCTTT. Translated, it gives CASSGQEGTEAFF.

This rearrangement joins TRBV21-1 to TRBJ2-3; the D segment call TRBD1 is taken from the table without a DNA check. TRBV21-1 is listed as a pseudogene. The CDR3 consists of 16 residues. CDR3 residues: CASSSPLDRSTDTQYF. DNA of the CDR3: TGTGCCAGCAGCTCACCCTTGGACAGAAGCACAGATACGCAGTATTTT.

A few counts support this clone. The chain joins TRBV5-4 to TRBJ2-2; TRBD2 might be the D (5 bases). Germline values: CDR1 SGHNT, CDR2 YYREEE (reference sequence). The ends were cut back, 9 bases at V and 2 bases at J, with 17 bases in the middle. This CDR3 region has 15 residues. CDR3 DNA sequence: TGTGCCATCCCACTAGGGTCGGGAAACACCGGGGAGCTGTTTTTT. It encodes CAIPLGSGNTGELFF.

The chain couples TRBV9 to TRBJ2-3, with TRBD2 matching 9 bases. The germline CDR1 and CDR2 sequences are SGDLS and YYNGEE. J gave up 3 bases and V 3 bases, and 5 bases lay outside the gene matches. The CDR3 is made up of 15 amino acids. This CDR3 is CASSALGLATDTQYF. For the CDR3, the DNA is TGTGCCAGCAGCGCCCTCGGACTAGCGACAGATACGCAGTATTTT.

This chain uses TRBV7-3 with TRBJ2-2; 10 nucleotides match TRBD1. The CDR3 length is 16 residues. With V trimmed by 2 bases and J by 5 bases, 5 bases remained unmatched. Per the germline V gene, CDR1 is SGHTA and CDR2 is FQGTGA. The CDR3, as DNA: TGTGCCAGCAGCTTACCGGGACAGGGGAGAACCGGGGAGCTGTTTTTT. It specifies CASSLPGQGRTGELFF.

CDR3 nucleotides: TGCGCCAGCAGCCAGGAAGCGGGGGGGCACTGGAATGAGCAGTTCTTC. Encoded protein: CASSQEAGGHWNEQFF. The V and J genes are TRBV4-3 and TRBJ2-1; 10 positions match TRBD2. The length of the CDR3 is 16 residues. Germline CDR1 and CDR2: LGHNA and YSLEER. V lost 3 bases and J lost 7; bases outside the gene matches: 9.

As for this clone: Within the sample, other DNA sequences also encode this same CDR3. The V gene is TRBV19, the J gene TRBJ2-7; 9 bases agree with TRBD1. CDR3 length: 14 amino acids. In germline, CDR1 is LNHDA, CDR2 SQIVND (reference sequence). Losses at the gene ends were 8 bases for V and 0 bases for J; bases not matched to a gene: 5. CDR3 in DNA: TGTGCCAGTTCTTCGACAGGGGGCTCCTACGAGCAGTACTTC. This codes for CASSSTGGSYEQYF.

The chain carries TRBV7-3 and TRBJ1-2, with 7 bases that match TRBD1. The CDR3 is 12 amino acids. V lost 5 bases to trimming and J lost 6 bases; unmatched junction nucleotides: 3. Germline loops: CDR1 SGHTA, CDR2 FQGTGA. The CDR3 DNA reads TGTGCCAGCAGCAAAGGGGGCAATGGCTACACCTTC. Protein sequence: CASSKGGNGYTF.

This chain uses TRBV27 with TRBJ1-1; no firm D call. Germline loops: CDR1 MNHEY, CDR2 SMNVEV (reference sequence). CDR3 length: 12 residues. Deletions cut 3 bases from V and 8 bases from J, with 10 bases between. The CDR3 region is CASSLAPPEAFF. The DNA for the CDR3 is TGTGCCAGCAGTTTGGCCCCCCCCGAAGCTTTCTTT.

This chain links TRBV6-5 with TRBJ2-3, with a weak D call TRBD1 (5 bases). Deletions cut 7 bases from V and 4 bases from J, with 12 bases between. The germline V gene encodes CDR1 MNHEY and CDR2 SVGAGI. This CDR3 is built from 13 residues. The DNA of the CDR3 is TGTGCCAGCAATATCCCAGGGTCAGATACGCAGTATTTT. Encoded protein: CASNIPGSDTQYF.

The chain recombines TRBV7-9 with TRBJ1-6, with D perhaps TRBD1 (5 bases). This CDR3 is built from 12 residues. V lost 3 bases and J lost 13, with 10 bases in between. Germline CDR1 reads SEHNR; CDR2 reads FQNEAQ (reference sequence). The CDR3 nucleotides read TGTGCCAGCAGCTTTCGGGGGACGCCCCTCCACTTT. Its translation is CASSFRGTPLHF.

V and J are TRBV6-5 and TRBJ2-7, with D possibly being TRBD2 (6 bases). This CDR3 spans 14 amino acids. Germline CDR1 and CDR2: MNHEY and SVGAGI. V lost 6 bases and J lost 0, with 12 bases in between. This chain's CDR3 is CASSRPGVSYEQYF. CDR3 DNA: TGTGCCAGCAGCCGACCGGGAGTCTCCTACGAGCAGTACTTC.

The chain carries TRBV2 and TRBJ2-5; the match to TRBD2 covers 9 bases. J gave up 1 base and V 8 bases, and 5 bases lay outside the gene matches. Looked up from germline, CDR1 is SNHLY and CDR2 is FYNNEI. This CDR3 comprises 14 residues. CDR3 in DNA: TGTGCCAGCCCGACTAGCGGCCCCCAAGAGACCCAGTACTTC. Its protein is CASPTSGPQETQYF.

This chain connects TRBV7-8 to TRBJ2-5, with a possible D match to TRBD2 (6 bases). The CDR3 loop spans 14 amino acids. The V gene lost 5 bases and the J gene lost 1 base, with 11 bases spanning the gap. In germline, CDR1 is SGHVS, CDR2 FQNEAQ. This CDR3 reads CASSPTSSQETQYF. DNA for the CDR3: TGTGCCAGCAGCCCAACTAGCTCCCAAGAGACCCAGTACTTC.

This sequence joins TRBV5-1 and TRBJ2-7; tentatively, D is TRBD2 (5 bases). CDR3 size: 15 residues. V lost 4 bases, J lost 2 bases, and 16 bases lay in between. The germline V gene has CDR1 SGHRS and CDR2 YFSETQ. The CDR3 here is CASSLPGSPPYEQYF. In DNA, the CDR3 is TGCGCCAGCAGCCTCCCGGGATCCCCTCCCTACGAGCAGTACTTC.